The sequence of this T cell receptor beta chain was determined in a study of T cells in Graves' hyperthyroidism and ophthalmopathy. Study findings and constraints: Blood also held most thyroid clonotypes expanded beyond 0.001. Ophthalmopathy cases were set apart from stable hyperthyroidism by a 13 V-J model.

From RNA transcripts, TCR beta CDR3 regions were amplified. The HTBI primer set served for first-round RT-PCR of the TCR CDR3. TCRdb analysed the multiplex PCR reads with MiXCR anew, one entry per CDR3 protein. The sample contains about 400,000 distinct CDR3 sequences, roughly an eighth of which appear only once. CDR3 length: 18 residues. Germline CDR1 reads MDHEN; CDR2 reads SYDVKM. V lost 8 bases to trimming and J lost 2 bases; unmatched junction nucleotides: 16. Exclusions: uncontrolled infection, other autoimmune disease, pregnancy, lactation. This clonotype showed up many times. Antigen: not known.

Sequencing was done on a sample of blood. The chain links TRBV28 to TRBJ1-5; 9 bases map to TRBD1. The sequence was collected from a woman aged 18-35 years with Graves' hyperthyroidism. In DNA form, the CDR3 reads TGTGCCAGCTGCGGCGGACAGGGGACGTGGTTGGGCAATCAGCCCCAGCATTTT. Its translation: CASCGGQGTWLGNQPQHF.